This entry lists 17 T cell receptor beta chains sequenced from one sample in a study of radiotherapy plus CTLA-4 blockade in lung cancer. TCRdb's copy holds only in-frame clones and misses some; the assay was immunoSEQ multiplex PCR. Counted here are roughly 68,000 clones, more than 75% occurring once; the ten biggest clones make up 7% to 8%. The sample in question was peripheral blood, obtained from a patient treated with radiotherapy plus ipilimumab. The receptors come from a human donor with non-small cell lung cancer who had a complete response to radiotherapy plus ipilimumab.

By share of the sample, this clone is medium-sized. The chain joins TRBV19 to TRBJ2-7, with a weak D call TRBD1 (6 bases). CDR3 length: 13 amino acids. V lost 7 bases and J 7 bases, leaving 17 bases between the germline ends. The germline V gene encodes CDR1 LNHDA and CDR2 SQIVND (reference sequence). For the CDR3, the DNA is TGTGCCAGTAAGGATTTGGGGGCTCGGGAGCAGTACTTC. Translated: CASKDLGAREQYF.

The gene calls are TRBV7-9 and TRBJ2-5, with D uncertain. This CDR3 comprises 12 residues. Trimming stripped 5 bases from V and 1 base from J, with 5 bases between. The V gene's germline CDR1 is SEHNR and CDR2 FQNEAQ (reference sequence). CDR3 region: CASSLIQETQYF. The CDR3 DNA follows: TGTGCCAGCAGCCTGATCCAAGAGACCCAGTACTTC.

The chain joins TRBV7-9 to TRBJ2-6; 8 nucleotides agree with TRBD1. The CDR3 consists of 18 residues. Trimming removed 3 bases from V and 0 bases from J; junction bases left unmatched: 7. Germline CDR1 is SEHNR and CDR2 is FQNEAQ (reference sequence). CDR3 amino acids: CASSFLRGQSSGANVLTF. The CDR3 nucleotides read TGTGCCAGCAGCTTCCTCAGGGGGCAAAGCTCTGGGGCCAACGTCCTGACTTTC.

V is TRBV21-1 and J is TRBJ2-7. TRBV21-1 is described as a pseudogene. This CDR3 contains 13 residues. CDR3 DNA sequence: TGTGCCAGCAGCAAAGAGGGGGGTCACGAGCAGTACGTC. It yields the protein CASSKEGGHEQYV.

The genes are TRBV5-1 and TRBJ2-2; 7 nucleotides line up with TRBD2. Germline CDR1 and CDR2: SGHRS and YFSETQ. The CDR3 sequence is 15 residues long. Trimming cost V 0 bases and J 7 bases; bases outside gene matches: 6. CDR3 nucleotides: TGCGCCAGCAGCTTGGGGCGGGAGAGGAGCGGGGAGCTGTTTTTT. It encodes CASSLGRERSGELFF.

This clone was recorded once. The chain carries TRBV9 and TRBJ1-5; possibly TRBD1 for D (6 bases). Looked up from germline, CDR1 is SGDLS and CDR2 is YYNGEE. CDR3 length: 15 residues. V was clipped by 0 bases and J by 3 bases, with 10 bases between them. CDR3 nucleotide sequence: TGTGCCAGCAGCGTAGAGGGGGGCAACAATCAGCCCCAGCATTTT. Translated: CASSVEGGNNQPQHF. Drawing the rest from reference TRBV9 and TRBJ1-5, the complete variable domain is DSGVTQTPKHLITATGQRVTLRCSPRSGDLSVYWYQQSLDQGLQFLIQYYNGEERAKGNILERFSAQQFPDLHSELNLSSLELGDSALYFCASSVEGGNNQPQHFGDGTRLSIL.

This clone was observed a single time. The chain combines TRBV27 with TRBJ1-2, with TRBD1 matching 7 bases. The germline CDR1 and CDR2 sequences are MNHEY and SMNVEV (reference sequence). Trimming removed 7 bases from V and 3 bases from J; junction bases left unmatched: 8. The CDR3 is 14 residues long. In DNA, the CDR3 is TGTGCCAGCAAAGGACCGGGACAGTACTATGGCTACACCTTC. Residues: CASKGPGQYYGYTF.

The chain links TRBV11-2 to TRBJ1-5; D unresolved. Germline CDR1 SGHAT, CDR2 FQNNGV. Trimming removed 0 bases at V and 10 bases at J, with 4 bases between. The CDR3 has 11 amino acids. The CDR3 DNA sequence: TGTGCCAGCAGCTTAGAAGGACCCCAGCATTTT. Encoded protein: CASSLEGPQHF.

In DNA form, the CDR3 reads TGTGCCAGTTACAGGGGGCGCCGAGAGAAAGCTTTCTTT. Its translation is CASYRGRREKAFF. J is TRBJ1-1 and V is TRBV6-5, with 9 bases aligning to TRBD1. The trim removed 9 bases at V and 9 bases at J, leaving 11 bases unmatched. Germline V gene sequence: CDR1 MNHEY, CDR2 SVGAGI. The CDR3 has 13 residues.

The chain is built from TRBV7-2 and TRBJ2-6; D not certain. The CDR3 is 14 residues long. Germline CDR1 is SGHTA and CDR2 is FQGNSA. Between the trimmed V and J ends, which lost 1 base and 2 bases, there was a span of 3 bases. CDR3 in amino acids: CASSLVTGANVLTF. The CDR3 nucleotides read TGTGCCAGCAGCTTAGTAACTGGGGCCAACGTCCTGACTTTC.

The chain uses TRBV30 and TRBJ2-3, with D possibly TRBD2 on 6 matching bases. The CDR3 is made up of 15 amino acids. The V end was cut by 2 bases, the J end by 2 bases, with 14 bases between. Germline V gene lookup returns CDR1 GTSNPN and CDR2 SVGIG (reference sequence). The CDR3 coding sequence is TGTGCCTGGAGTTGGGCGGGACGGTTCACAGATACGCAGTATTTT. Amino acid sequence: CAWSWAGRFTDTQYF. Combining the CDR3 with reference TRBV30 and TRBJ2-3 gives the whole variable domain SQTIHQWPATLVQPVGSPLSLECTVEGTSNPNLYWYRQAAGRGLQLLFYSVGIGQISSEVPQNLSASRPQDRQFILSSKKLLLSDSGFYLCAWSWAGRFTDTQYFGPGTRLTVL.

This chain uses TRBV27 with TRBJ1-2, with D maybe TRBD1 (5 bases). V was cut by 2 bases and J by 8 bases, with 18 bases left in between. Germline V gene sequence: CDR1 MNHEY, CDR2 SMNVEV (reference sequence). The CDR3 has 15 amino acids. As DNA, the CDR3 is TGTGCCAGCAGTTTAGGAGGATTGGGGGAGAACGGCTACACCTTC. Translation: CASSLGGLGENGYTF.

This clone was counted once. For the CDR3, the DNA is TGTGCCAGCAGCTCAGACAGGGCCAATCAGCCCCAGCATTTT. This sequence encodes CASSSDRANQPQHF. The chain joins TRBV5-6 to TRBJ1-5, with TRBD1 identical over 7 bases. Germline CDR1 and CDR2: SGHDT and YYEEEE. The CDR3 loop spans 14 amino acids. Losses at the gene ends were 3 bases for V and 3 bases for J; bases not matched to a gene: 3.

This chain connects TRBV11-2 to TRBJ2-5, with unresolved D. With 5 bases removed from V and 2 bases from J, the gap between germline ends came to 12 bases. The germline V gene encodes CDR1 SGHAT and CDR2 FQNNGV. This CDR3 has 14 residues. The CDR3 DNA follows: TGTGCCAGCAGCGCCCTAGAAGGGCAAGAGACCCAGTACTTC. It is translated as CASSALEGQETQYF.

The CDR3: CAWSTTDTQYF. The CDR3 nucleotides are TGTGCCTGGAGTACCACAGATACGCAGTATTTT. V is TRBV30 and J is TRBJ2-3; D not resolved. The germline CDR1 and CDR2 sequences are GTSNPN and SVGIG (reference sequence). This CDR3 is built from 11 residues. The ends were cut back, 2 bases at V and 2 bases at J, with 2 bases in the middle.

V is TRBV7-2 and J is TRBJ1-1; no reliable D call. The CDR3 runs to 13 residues. Germline-derived CDR1 and CDR2 are SGHTA and FQGNSA. V dropped 5 bases and J dropped 1 base, with 8 bases sitting between them. The CDR3 protein is CASSVGRNTEAFF. Written as DNA, the CDR3 is TGTGCCAGCAGCGTAGGCAGGAACACTGAAGCTTTCTTT.

The chain links TRBV6-5 to TRBJ1-5; tentative D call: TRBD1 (6 bases). CDR3 size: 15 residues. Trimming removed 0 bases at V and 4 bases at J, with 10 bases between. CDR1 and CDR2 from the germline V gene are MNHEY and SVGAGI. The CDR3 region has the DNA TGTGCCAGCAGTTACTCTGGACAGCTGAATCAGCCCCAGCATTTT. Residues: CASSYSGQLNQPQHF.